The 15 T cell receptor beta chains presented below share a single source sample, sequenced in a study of blood T cell repertoires in COVID-19. Sequenced by immunoSEQ multiplex PCR; TCRdb stores in-frame clones only, minus some. This table holds more than 200,000 clones, around 86% found once. Sequenced sample: PBMCs or T cells enriched from blood (not recorded which). The receptors shown here come from a man aged 25 to 45 in a cohort exposed to, infected with or recovered from COVID-19 (not recorded which).

The chain links TRBV12-5 to TRBJ2-1, with 9 nucleotides matching TRBD1. CDR3 length equals 16 residues. V shed 0 bases, J shed 7 bases, and the junction held 7 bases outside the gene matches. CDR1 LGHNT and CDR2 FRNRAP come from the germline V gene. As DNA, the CDR3 is TGTGCTAGTGGTTTGGTACTGGGGACAGGGAATAATGAGCAGTTCTTC. The encoded protein is CASGLVLGTGNNEQFF.

V and J are TRBV28 and TRBJ1-2; possibly TRBD1 for D (6 bases). Trimming took off 1 base at V and 0 bases at J, with 12 bases between the two ends. The CDR3 spans 16 residues. CDR1 and CDR2 (germline): MDHEN, SYDVKM. The CDR3 DNA reads TGTGCCAGCAGTTTATCAGGGGCCCCAACTAACTATGGCTACACCTTC. Encoded protein: CASSLSGAPTNYGYTF.

V gene TRBV11-2 combines with J gene TRBJ2-3, with TRBD2 matching 9 bases. In germline, CDR1 is SGHAT, CDR2 FQNNGV. CDR3 size: 16 residues. V was clipped by 7 bases and J by 2 bases; unmatched bases: 10. The CDR3, as DNA: TGTGCCAGCACCCTACGCATAGCGGGAGTCACAGATACGCAGTATTTT. Translating it yields CASTLRIAGVTDTQYF.

J is TRBJ1-3 and V is TRBV10-1; D may be TRBD1 (5 bases). The CDR3 consists of 15 residues. The V and J ends lost 5 bases and 1 base respectively, with 12 bases between them. CDR1 is WNHNN, CDR2 SYGVQD, per germline (reference sequence). CDR3 sequence (DNA): TGCGCCAGCAGTCTTCAGGGCGTATCTGGAAACACCATATATTTT. It codes for CASSLQGVSGNTIYF.

This clone was detected once. V and J are TRBV28 and TRBJ2-1; 11 positions match TRBD2. In germline, CDR1 is MDHEN, CDR2 SYDVKM. This CDR3 comprises 16 residues. V trimming: 2 bases; J trimming: 10 bases; junction bases outside the gene matches: 10. The CDR3 DNA is TGTGCCAGCAGTTTACTCCTAGCGGGAGGCGTCGTGGAGCAGTTCTTC. Translating it yields CASSLLLAGGVVEQFF.

The chain carries TRBV27 and TRBJ2-1; the match to TRBD2 covers 7 bases. Per germline, CDR1 MNHEY and CDR2 SMNVEV (reference sequence). J was trimmed by 1 base and V by 4 bases; bases with no gene match: 4. The CDR3 spans 15 residues. DNA of the CDR3: TGTGCCAGCAGTTCAGCGGGACTTTCCTACAATGAGCAGTTCTTC. It is translated as CASSSAGLSYNEQFF.

Note on this clone: The same CDR3 is also encoded by other DNA sequences in this sample. V is TRBV27 and J is TRBJ2-1; 11 bases are a match to TRBD2. J was trimmed by 7 bases and V by 4 bases; bases with no gene match: 9. The length of the CDR3 is 16 residues. Germline V gene data show CDR1 as MNHEY and CDR2 as SMNVEV (reference sequence). The CDR3 nucleotides are TGTGCCAGCAGTTGGTTGCTAGCGGGAGGTAGGAATGAGCAGTTCTTC. It translates to CASSWLLAGGRNEQFF.

This chain joins TRBV9 and TRBJ2-3; 10 bases line up with TRBD2. V shed 0 bases and J 3 bases; nucleotides not matched to a gene: 7. Germline V CDR1 and CDR2: SGDLS, YYNGEE. The length of the CDR3 is 17 residues. The CDR3 here is CASSVVAGGFETDTQYF. CDR3 DNA sequence: TGTGCCAGCAGCGTAGTAGCGGGAGGATTCGAAACAGATACGCAGTATTTT.

V and J are TRBV7-9 and TRBJ2-3; a possible D gene is TRBD2 (6 bases). The germline CDR1 and CDR2 sequences are SEHNR and FQNEAQ (reference sequence). Trimming took off 2 bases at V and 2 bases at J, with 17 bases between the two ends. The CDR3 runs to 17 residues. Here the CDR3 DNA reads TGTGCCAGCAGCTTATCTTCTAGCGACCCCTACACAGATACGCAGTATTTT. Residues: CASSLSSSDPYTDTQYF.

This sequence joins TRBV24-1 and TRBJ1-5; D ambiguous. The CDR3 length is 15 residues. The germline V gene has CDR1 KGHDR and CDR2 SFDVKD. The V and J ends lost 3 bases and 7 bases respectively, with 15 bases between them. DNA of the CDR3: TGTGCCACCAGTGATCCGGGTTCTGGAGACCAGCCCCAGCATTTT. It is translated as CATSDPGSGDQPQHF.

The chain has TRBV27 and TRBJ1-4; D gene ambiguous. The CDR3 is 15 amino acids. The germline CDR1 and CDR2 sequences are MNHEY and SMNVEV (reference sequence). V lost 0 bases and J lost 10, with 15 bases in between. CDR3 DNA: TGTGCCAGCAGTTTATCCGGGAACGCGGTAGGAAAACTGTTTTTT. Protein sequence: CASSLSGNAVGKLFF.

The rearrangement uses TRBV28 and TRBJ2-7; 12 bases map to TRBD2. This CDR3 comprises 15 residues. V lost 6 bases, J lost 0 bases, and 3 bases stayed unmatched. CDR1 MDHEN and CDR2 SYDVKM come from the germline V gene. The CDR3 nucleotides are TGTGCCAGCAGCCTAGCGGGAGGGCCCTCCTACGAGCAGTACTTC. Its translation: CASSLAGGPSYEQYF.

The chain employs TRBV28 and TRBJ1-6; D may be TRBD1 (5 bases). Germline CDR1 reads MDHEN; CDR2 reads SYDVKM. This CDR3 has 15 amino acids. V lost 5 bases and J lost 9, with 17 bases in between. The CDR3 DNA follows: TGTGCCAGCAGTGATCTTTCCGACAGTCTTTCACCCCTCCACTTT. Translation: CASSDLSDSLSPLHF. Full variable domain (remainder filled in from reference TRBV28 and TRBJ1-6): DVKVTQSSRYLVKRTGEKVFLECVQDMDHENMFWYRQDPGLGLRLIYFSYDVKMKEKGDIPEGYSVSREKKERFSLILESASTNQTSMYLCASSDLSDSLSPLHFGNGTRLTVT.

This rearrangement joins TRBV5-1 to TRBJ2-7, with TRBD1 matching over 11 bases. CDR1 and CDR2 (germline): SGHRS, YFSETQ. After removal of 1 base from V and 8 bases from J, the junction contained 5 bases not matched to a gene. The CDR3 sequence is 14 residues long. DNA for the CDR3: TGCGCCAGCAGCTTGCGCGGACAGGGGGCGAAGCAGTACTTC. Translating it yields CASSLRGQGAKQYF.

The chain couples TRBV9 to TRBJ2-3; 8 bases line up with TRBD1. Germline V lookup: CDR1 SGDLS, CDR2 YYNGEE. V shed 2 bases and J 2 bases; nucleotides not matched to a gene: 10. This CDR3 is 17 amino acids long. CDR3 loop: CASSVKQGEVYTDTQYF. CDR3 sequence (DNA): TGTGCCAGCAGCGTCAAACAGGGGGAGGTATACACAGATACGCAGTATTTT.